This T cell receptor beta chain was observed in a study of shared clonotypes between healthy human individuals. CD45RO-negative, CCR7-selected cells formed the naive CD8 fraction, which excluded terminally differentiated effector memory CD45RA+ cells. Here immunoSEQ multiplex PCR was the method, and the copy in TCRdb shows in-frame clones only, minus some. The table includes around 600,000 clones, 85% to 95% detected once. This CDR3 is built from 13 residues. Germline V CDR1 and CDR2: SQVTM, ANQGSEA. The V and J ends lost 6 bases and 0 bases respectively, with 11 bases between them. This receptor was identified in a woman aged 25 to 45 in good health. Sequencing was done on a sample of naive CD8+ T cells sorted from blood. The chain joins TRBV29-1 to TRBJ2-5, with D unclear. In DNA form, the CDR3 reads TGCAGCGTCGATAGCCGCAACCAAGAGACCCAGTACTTC. As protein: CSVDSRNQETQYF.